The clone carrying this T cell receptor (beta chain) showed up many times. Its antigen is unknown. From RNA transcripts, TCR beta CDR3 regions were amplified. The study used the HTBI primer set for a first-round RT-PCR of the TCR CDR3. MiXCR was run by TCRdb on the multiplex PCR reads, yielding one entry per CDR3 protein. Among just under 750,000 distinct CDR3 sequences listed, over 35% were seen once. CDR1 is LGHNA, CDR2 YSLEER, per germline. V shed 1 base, J shed 3 bases, and the junction held 2 bases outside the gene matches. The length of the CDR3 is 14 residues. The sample comes from a study of T cells in Graves' hyperthyroidism and ophthalmopathy. At the level of the study: Pretreatment peripheral blood was obtained at initial diagnosis.

Study-wide findings and caveats: Blood also carried most thyroid clonotypes expanded above 0.001.

J is TRBJ1-2 and V is TRBV4-3; TRBD1 aligns across 7 bases. Sequencing used blood. The TCR comes from a woman aged 40 to 49 with Graves' hyperthyroidism. CDR3 sequence (DNA): TGCGCCAGCAGCCAAGGCGACAGGGACTATGGCTACACCTTC. Its protein product is CASSQGDRDYGYTF.